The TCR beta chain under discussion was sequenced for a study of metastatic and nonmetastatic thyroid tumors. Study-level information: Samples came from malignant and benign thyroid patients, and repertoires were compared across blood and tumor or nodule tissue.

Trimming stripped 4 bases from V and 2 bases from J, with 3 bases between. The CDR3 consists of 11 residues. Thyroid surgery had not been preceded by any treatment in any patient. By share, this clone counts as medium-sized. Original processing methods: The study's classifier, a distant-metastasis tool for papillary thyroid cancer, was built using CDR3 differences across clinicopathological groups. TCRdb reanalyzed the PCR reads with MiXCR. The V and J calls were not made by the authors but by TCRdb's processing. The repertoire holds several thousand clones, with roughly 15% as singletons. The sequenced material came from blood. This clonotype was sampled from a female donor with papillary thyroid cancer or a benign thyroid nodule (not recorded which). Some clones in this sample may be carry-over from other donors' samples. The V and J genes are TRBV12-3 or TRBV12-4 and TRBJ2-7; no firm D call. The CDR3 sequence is CASSSTYEQYF. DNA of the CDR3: TGTGCCAGCAGTTCTACCTACGAGCAGTACTTC.